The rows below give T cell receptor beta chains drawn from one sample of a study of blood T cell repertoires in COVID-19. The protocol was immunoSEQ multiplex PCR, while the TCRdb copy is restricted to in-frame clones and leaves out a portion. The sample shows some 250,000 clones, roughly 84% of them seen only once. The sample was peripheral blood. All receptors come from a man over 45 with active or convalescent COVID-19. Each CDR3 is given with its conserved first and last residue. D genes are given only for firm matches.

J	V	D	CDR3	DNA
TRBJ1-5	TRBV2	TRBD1	CASSDRGRSNQPQHF	TGTGCCAGCAGCGACAGGGGAAGAAGCAATCAGCCCCAGCATTTT
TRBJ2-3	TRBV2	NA	CASERGSTDTQYF	TGTGCCAGCGAACGGGGGAGCACAGATACGCAGTATTTT
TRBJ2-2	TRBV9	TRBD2	CASSLSGTNTGELFF	TGTGCCAGCAGCCTTAGCGGGACGAACACCGGGGAGCTGTTTTTT
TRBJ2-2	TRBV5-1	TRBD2	CASSQQERGYTGELFF	TGCGCCAGCAGTCAGCAGGAGCGGGGGTACACCGGGGAGCTGTTTTTT
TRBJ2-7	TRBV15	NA	CATSRDPGPYEQYF	TGTGCCACCAGCAGAGACCCAGGGCCCTACGAGCAGTACTTC
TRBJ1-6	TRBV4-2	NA	CASSQEPHRSVSSPLHF	TGTGCCAGCAGCCAAGAGCCACACAGGAGTGTGAGTTCACCCCTCCACTTT
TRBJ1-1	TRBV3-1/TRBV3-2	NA	CASSQVEGGGAFF	TGTGCCAGCAGCCAAGTGGAGGGCGGGGGGGCTTTCTTT
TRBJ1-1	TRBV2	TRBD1	CASNRQGESTEAFF	TGTGCCAGCAATCGGCAGGGGGAGAGCACTGAAGCTTTCTTT
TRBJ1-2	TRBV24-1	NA	CATSDSGAGYGYTF	TGTGCCACCAGTGATTCAGGGGCGGGCTATGGCTACACCTTC
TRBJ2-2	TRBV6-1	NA	CASSEGQLYTGELFF	TGTGCCAGCAGTGAAGGACAGCTATACACCGGGGAGCTGTTTTTT